Listed below are T cell receptor beta chains from one sample, sequenced in a study of blood T cell repertoires in COVID-19. Sequenced by immunoSEQ multiplex PCR; TCRdb stores in-frame clones only, minus some. Here the sample spans roughly 46,000 clones, 70% to 90% being singletons. Input material: peripheral blood. The receptors were gathered from a man aged 45-65 years with active COVID-19. CDR3s include the opening cysteine and the closing phenylalanine or tryptophan. The order of the fields is V gene, J gene, CDR3 protein.

TRBV11-2,TRBJ2-7,CASSLDLFEQYF
TRBV7-9,TRBJ2-6,CASSPLGGGSSGANVLTF
TRBV6-6,TRBJ1-1,CASRLDNTEAFF
TRBV27,TRBJ2-1,CASSLSGLADYNEQFF
TRBV6-5,TRBJ2-2,CASRVTGYGTGELFF
TRBV10-1,TRBJ2-1,CASIKVRDRLANEQFF
TRBV7-9,TRBJ1-1,CASTYGQENTEAFF
TRBV5-1,TRBJ1-1,CASGGAGNTEAFF
TRBV18,TRBJ1-1,CASSSRVEAFF
TRBV7-2,TRBJ1-1,CASSHGGRAEAFF
TRBV12-3/TRBV12-4,TRBJ2-3,CASSPGDTQYF
TRBV7-7,TRBJ2-7,CASSLLNLRDSSYEQYF
TRBV27,TRBJ1-2,CASSPGTGGNYGYTF